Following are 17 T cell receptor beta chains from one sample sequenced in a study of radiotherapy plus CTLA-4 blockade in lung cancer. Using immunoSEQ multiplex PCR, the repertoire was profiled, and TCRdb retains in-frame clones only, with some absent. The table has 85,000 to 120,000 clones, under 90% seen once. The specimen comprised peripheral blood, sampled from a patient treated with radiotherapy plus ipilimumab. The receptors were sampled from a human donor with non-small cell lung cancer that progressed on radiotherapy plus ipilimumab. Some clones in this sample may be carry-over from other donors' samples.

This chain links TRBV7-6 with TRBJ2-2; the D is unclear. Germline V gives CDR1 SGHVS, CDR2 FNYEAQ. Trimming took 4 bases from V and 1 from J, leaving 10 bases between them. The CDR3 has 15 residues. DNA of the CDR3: TGTGCCAGCAGCTCTATGACTCGGAACACCGGGGAGCTGTTTTTT. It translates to CASSSMTRNTGELFF.

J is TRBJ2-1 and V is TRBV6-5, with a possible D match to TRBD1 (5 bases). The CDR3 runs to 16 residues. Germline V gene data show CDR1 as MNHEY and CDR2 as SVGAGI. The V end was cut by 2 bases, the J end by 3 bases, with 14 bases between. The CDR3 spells CASSYVGRGIYNEQFF. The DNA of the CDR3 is TGTGCCAGCAGTTACGTCGGTAGGGGTATCTACAATGAGCAGTTCTTC.

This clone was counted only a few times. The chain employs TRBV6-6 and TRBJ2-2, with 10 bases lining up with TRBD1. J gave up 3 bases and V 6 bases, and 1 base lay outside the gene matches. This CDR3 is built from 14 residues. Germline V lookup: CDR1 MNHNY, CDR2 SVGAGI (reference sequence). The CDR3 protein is CASRDRGDTGELFF. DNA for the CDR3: TGTGCCAGCAGGGACAGGGGGGACACCGGGGAGCTGTTTTTT.

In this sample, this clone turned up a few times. CDR3 nucleotides: TGTGCCAGCAGCAAACTAGCGACAGATACGCAGTATTTT. Translation: CASSKLATDTQYF. V gene TRBV11-2 combines with J gene TRBJ2-3; TRBD2 aligns across 7 bases. The CDR3 covers 13 residues. Trimming cost V 5 bases and J 3 bases; bases outside gene matches: 2. Germline V CDR1 and CDR2: SGHAT, FQNNGV.

This chain's CDR3 is CASSSRPGGVYEQYF. The CDR3 DNA follows: TGTGCCAGCAGCTCCCGACCGGGGGGGGTATACGAGCAGTACTTC. This chain connects TRBV7-9 to TRBJ2-7; 8 nucleotides line up with TRBD2. Trimming removed 4 bases from V and 4 bases from J; junction bases left unmatched: 9. Per germline, CDR1 SEHNR and CDR2 FQNEAQ (reference sequence). The CDR3 runs 15 residues.

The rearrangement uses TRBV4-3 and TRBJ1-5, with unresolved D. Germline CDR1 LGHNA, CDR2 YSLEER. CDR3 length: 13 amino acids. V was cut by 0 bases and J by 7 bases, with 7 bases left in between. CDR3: CASSQDRRQPQHF. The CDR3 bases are TGCGCCAGCAGCCAAGATCGGAGGCAGCCCCAGCATTTT.

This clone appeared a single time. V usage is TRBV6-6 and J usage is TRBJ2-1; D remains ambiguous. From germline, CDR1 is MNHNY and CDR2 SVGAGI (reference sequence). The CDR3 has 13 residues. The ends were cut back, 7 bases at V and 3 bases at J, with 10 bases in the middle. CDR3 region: CASTPPYYNEQFF. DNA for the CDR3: TGTGCCAGCACTCCCCCGTACTACAATGAGCAGTTCTTC.

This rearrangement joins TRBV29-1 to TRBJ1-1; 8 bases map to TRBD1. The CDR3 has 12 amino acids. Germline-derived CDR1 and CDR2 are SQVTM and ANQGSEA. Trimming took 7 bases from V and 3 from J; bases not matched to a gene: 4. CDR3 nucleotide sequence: TGCAGCGCTAACAGGGGGGACACTGAAGCTTTCTTT. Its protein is CSANRGDTEAFF.

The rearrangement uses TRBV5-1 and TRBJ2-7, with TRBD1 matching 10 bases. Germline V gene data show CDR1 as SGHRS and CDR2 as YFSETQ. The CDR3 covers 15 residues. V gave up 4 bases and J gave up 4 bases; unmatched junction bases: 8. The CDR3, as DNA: TGCGCCAGCAGCCGGGGGCCGGGACAGGGGTACGAGCAGTACTTC. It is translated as CASSRGPGQGYEQYF.

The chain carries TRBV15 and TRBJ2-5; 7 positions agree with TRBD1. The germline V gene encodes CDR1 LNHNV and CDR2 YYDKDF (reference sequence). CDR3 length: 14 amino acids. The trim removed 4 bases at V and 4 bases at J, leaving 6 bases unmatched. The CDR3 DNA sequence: TGTGCCACCAGCAATCGACAGGGTGGAGAGACCCAGTACTTC. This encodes CATSNRQGGETQYF.

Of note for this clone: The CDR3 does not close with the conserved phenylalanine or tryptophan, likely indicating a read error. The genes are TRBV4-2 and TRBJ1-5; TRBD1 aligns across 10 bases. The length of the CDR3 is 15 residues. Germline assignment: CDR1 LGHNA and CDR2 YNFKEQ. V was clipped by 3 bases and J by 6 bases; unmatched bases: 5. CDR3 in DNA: TGTGCCAGCAGCCAGGGGACAGGGGACCCTCAGCCCCAGCATCTT. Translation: CASSQGTGDPQPQHL.

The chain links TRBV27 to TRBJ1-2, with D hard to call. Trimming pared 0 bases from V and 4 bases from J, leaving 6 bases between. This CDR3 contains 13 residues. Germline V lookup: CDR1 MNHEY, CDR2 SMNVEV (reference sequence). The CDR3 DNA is TGTGCCAGCAGTTTATCCGGGGTCTATGGCTACACCTTC. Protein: CASSLSGVYGYTF.

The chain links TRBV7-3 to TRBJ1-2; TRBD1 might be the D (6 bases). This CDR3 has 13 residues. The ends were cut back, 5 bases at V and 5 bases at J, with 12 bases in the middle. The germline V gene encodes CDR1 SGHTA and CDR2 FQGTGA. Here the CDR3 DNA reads TGTGCCAGCAGCGAGGACAGAGGGTATGGCTACACCTTC. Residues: CASSEDRGYGYTF.

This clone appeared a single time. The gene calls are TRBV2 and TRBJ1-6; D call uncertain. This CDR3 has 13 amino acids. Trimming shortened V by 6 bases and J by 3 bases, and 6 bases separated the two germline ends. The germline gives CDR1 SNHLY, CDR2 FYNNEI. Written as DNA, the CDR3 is TGTGCCAGCAGCGAGGGCTATAATTCACCCCTCCACTTT. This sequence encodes CASSEGYNSPLHF.

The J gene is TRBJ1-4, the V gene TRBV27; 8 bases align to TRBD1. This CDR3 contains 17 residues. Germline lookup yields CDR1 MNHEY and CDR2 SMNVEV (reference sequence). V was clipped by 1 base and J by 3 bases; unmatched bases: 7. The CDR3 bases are TGTGCCAGCAGTTTATATATGCAGGGGGCGTCTAATGAAAAACTGTTTTTT. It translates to CASSLYMQGASNEKLFF.

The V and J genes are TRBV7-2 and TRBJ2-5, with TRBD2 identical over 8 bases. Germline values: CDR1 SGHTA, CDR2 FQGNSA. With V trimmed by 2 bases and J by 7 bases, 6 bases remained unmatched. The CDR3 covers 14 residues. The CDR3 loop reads CASSLRTSPPTQYF. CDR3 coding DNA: TGTGCCAGCAGCTTAAGGACTAGCCCCCCGACCCAGTACTTC. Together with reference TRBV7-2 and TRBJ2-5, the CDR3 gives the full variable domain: GAGVSQSPSNKVTEKGKDVELRCDPISGHTALYWYRQSLGQGLEFLIYFQGNSAPDKSGLPSDRFSAERTGGSVSTLTIQRTQQEDSAVYLCASSLRTSPPTQYFGPGTRLLVL.

The CDR3 DNA sequence: TGTGCCAGCAGCTTCGGACAGGGAGCCGGGGAGCTGTTTTTT. The encoded protein is CASSFGQGAGELFF. The V call is TRBV7-2, the J call TRBJ2-2; 8 nucleotides align to TRBD1. The CDR3 covers 14 residues. Germline V lookup: CDR1 SGHTA, CDR2 FQGNSA. Trimming at V came to 3 bases and at J to 6 bases, leaving 3 bases not matched to a gene.